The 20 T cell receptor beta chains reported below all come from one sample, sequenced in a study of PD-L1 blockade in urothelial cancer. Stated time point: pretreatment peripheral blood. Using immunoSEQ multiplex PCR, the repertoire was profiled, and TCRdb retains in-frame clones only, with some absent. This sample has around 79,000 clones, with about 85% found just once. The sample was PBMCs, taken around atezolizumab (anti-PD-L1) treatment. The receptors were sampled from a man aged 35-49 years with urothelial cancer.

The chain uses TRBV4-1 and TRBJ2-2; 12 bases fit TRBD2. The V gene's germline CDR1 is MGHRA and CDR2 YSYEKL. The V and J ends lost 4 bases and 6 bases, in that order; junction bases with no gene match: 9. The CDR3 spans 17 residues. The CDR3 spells CASSPRRLAGVAGELFF. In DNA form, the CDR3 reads TGCGCCAGCAGCCCTAGGAGACTAGCGGGAGTGGCCGGGGAGCTGTTTTTT.

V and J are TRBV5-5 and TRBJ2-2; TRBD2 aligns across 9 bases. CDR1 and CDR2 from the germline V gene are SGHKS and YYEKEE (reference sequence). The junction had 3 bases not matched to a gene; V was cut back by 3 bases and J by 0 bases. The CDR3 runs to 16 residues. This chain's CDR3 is CASSSLAGSNTGELFF. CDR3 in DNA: TGTGCCAGCAGCTCCCTAGCGGGGTCGAACACCGGGGAGCTGTTTTTT.

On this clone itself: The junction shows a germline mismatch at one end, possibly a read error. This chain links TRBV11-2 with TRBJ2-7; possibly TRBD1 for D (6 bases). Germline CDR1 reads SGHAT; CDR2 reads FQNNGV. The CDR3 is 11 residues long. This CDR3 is CASSSHRDPRF. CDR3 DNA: TGTGCCAGCAGCTCCCACAGGGACCCCCGATTC.

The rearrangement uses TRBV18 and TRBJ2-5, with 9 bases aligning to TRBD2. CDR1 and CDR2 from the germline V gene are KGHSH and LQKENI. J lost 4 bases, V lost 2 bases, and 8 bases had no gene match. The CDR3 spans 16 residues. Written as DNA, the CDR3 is TGTGCCAGCTCACCAAGCGGGAGGTCAGGAGGAGAGACCCAGTACTTC. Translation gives CASSPSGRSGGETQYF. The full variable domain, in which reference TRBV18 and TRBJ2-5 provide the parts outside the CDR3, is NAGVMQNPRHLVRRRGQEARLRCSPMKGHSHVYWYRQLPEEGLKFMVYLQKENIIDESGMPKERFSAEFPKEGPSILRIQQVVRGDSAAYFCASSPSGRSGGETQYFGPGTRLLVL.

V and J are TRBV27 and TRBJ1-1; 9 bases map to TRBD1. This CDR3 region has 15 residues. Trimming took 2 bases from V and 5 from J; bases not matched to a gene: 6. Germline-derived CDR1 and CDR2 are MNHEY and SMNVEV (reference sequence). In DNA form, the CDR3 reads TGTGCCAGCAGTTTAAAGTACAGGGGGCTAACTGAAGCTTTCTTT. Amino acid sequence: CASSLKYRGLTEAFF.

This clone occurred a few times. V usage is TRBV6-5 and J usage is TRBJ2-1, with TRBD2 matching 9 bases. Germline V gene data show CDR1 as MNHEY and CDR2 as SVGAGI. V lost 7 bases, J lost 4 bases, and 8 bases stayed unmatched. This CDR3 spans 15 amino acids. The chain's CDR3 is CASKWREGVYNEQFF. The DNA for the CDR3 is TGTGCCAGCAAGTGGCGGGAGGGAGTGTACAATGAGCAGTTCTTC.

The CDR3 here is CSAGPDRGPFF. The CDR3 DNA reads as TGCAGTGCCGGACCCGACAGGGGCCCTTTCTTT. This chain uses TRBV20-1 with TRBJ1-1, with 8 bases lining up with TRBD1. With V trimmed by 6 bases and J by 12 bases, 9 bases remained unmatched. The CDR3 is made up of 11 amino acids. Germline V gene lookup returns CDR1 DFQATT and CDR2 SNEGSKA (reference sequence).

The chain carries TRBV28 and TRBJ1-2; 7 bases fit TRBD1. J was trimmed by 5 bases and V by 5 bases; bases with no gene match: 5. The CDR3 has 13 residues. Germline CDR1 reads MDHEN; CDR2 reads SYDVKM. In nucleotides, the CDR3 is TGTGCCAGCAGTCGTGACAGGGAGTATGGCTACACCTTC. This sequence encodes CASSRDREYGYTF.

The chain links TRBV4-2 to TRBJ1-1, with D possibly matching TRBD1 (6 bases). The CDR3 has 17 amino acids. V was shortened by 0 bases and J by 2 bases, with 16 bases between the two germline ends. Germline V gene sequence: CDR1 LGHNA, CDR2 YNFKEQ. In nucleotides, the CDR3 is TGTGCCAGCAGCCAAGATTGGGGGCGGATGGGTAACACTGAAGCTTTCTTT. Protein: CASSQDWGRMGNTEAFF.

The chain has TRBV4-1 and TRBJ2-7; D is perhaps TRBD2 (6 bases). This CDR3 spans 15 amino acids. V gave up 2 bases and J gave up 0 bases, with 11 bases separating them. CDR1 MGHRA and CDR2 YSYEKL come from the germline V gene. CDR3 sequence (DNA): TGCGCCAGCAGCCAATTAGCGGTCGACTCCTACGAGCAGTACTTC. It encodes CASSQLAVDSYEQYF.

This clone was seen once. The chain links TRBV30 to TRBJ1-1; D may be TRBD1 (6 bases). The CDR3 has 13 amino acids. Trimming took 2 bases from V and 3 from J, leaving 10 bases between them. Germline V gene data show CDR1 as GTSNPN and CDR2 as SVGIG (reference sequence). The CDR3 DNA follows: TGTGCCTGGAGTCGACAGGAATACACTGAAGCTTTCTTT. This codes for CAWSRQEYTEAFF. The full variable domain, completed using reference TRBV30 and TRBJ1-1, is SQTIHQWPATLVQPVGSPLSLECTVEGTSNPNLYWYRQAAGRGLQLLFYSVGIGQISSEVPQNLSASRPQDRQFILSSKKLLLSDSGFYLCAWSRQEYTEAFFGQGTRLTVV.

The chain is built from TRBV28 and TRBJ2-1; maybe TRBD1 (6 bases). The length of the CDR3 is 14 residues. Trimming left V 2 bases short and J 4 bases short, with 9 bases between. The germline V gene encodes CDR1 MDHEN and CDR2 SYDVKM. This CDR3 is CASSLIGQYNEQFF. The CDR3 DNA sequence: TGTGCCAGCAGTTTAATCGGACAGTACAATGAGCAGTTCTTC. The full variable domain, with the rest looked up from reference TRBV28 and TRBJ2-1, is DVKVTQSSRYLVKRTGEKVFLECVQDMDHENMFWYRQDPGLGLRLIYFSYDVKMKEKGDIPEGYSVSREKKERFSLILESASTNQTSMYLCASSLIGQYNEQFFGPGTRLTVL.

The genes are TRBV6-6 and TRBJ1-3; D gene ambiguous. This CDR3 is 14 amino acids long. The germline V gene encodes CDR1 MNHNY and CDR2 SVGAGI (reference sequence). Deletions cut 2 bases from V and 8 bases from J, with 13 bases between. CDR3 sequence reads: CASSYPAEQDTIYF. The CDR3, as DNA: TGTGCCAGCAGTTACCCGGCGGAGCAAGACACCATATATTTT.

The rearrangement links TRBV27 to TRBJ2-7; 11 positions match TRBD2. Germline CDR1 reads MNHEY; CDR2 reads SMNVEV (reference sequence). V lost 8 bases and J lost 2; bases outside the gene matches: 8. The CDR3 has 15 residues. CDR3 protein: CASFSLAGGTYEQYF. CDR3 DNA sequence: TGTGCCAGCTTTTCTCTAGCGGGAGGCACCTACGAGCAGTACTTC.

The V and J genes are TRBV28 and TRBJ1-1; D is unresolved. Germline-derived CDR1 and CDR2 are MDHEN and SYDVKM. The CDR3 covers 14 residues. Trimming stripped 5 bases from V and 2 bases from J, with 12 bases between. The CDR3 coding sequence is TGTGCCAGCAGTCCCCAAAGCCCTAACACTGAAGCTTTCTTT. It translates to CASSPQSPNTEAFF.

CDR3 DNA: TGTGCCTGGAGGGGACAGGGCGGCAATCAGCCCCAGCATTTT. This gives the protein CAWRGQGGNQPQHF. V and J are TRBV30 and TRBJ1-5; 9 bases match TRBD1. The CDR3 has 14 residues. CDR1 GTSNPN and CDR2 SVGIG come from the germline V gene (reference sequence). J lost 2 bases, V lost 3 bases, and 2 bases had no gene match.

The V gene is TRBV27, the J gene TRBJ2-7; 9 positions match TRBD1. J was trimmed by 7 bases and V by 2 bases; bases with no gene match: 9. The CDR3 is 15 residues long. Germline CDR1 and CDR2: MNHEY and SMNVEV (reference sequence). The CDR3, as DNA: TGTGCCAGCAGTTTAATTACAGGGGGCCTTGGTGAGCAGTACTTC. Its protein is CASSLITGGLGEQYF.

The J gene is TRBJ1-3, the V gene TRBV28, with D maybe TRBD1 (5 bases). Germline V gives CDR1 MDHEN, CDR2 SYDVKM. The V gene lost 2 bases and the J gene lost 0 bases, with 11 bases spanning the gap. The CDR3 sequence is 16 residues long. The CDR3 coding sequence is TGTGCCAGCAGTTTAAATCGGGGGTTCTCTGGAAACACCATATATTTT. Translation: CASSLNRGFSGNTIYF.

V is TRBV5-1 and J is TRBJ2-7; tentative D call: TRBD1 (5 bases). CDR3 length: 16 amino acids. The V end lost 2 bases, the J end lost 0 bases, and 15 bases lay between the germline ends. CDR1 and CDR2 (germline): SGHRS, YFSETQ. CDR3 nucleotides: TGCGCCAGCAGCTTAGGGGTTGTACTGCCCTCCTACGAGCAGTACTTC. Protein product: CASSLGVVLPSYEQYF.

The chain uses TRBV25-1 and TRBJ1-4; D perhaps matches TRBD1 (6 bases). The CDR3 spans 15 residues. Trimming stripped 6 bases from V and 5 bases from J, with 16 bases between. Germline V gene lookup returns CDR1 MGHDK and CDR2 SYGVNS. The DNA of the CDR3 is TGTGCCAGCAGCGCCCCAGGGGATGGGAATGAAAAACTGTTTTTT. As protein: CASSAPGDGNEKLFF.